Given below is one T cell receptor beta chain in context. The record originates from a study of blood T cell repertoires in COVID-19. In the original analysis: Amplification from reference gene primers served as the basis for estimated nucleated cell counts. Generated by immunoSEQ multiplex PCR, the TCRdb table keeps only in-frame clones and is missing some. V, J and clone size derive from that table, while D and trimming were established from the DNA sequence. The data hold about 91,000 clones, with 70% to 90% observed a single time. Germline V gives CDR1 LNHDA, CDR2 SQIVND (reference sequence). This CDR3 spans 17 amino acids. Trimming cost V 5 bases and J 3 bases; bases outside gene matches: 9.

The chain is built from TRBV19 and TRBJ2-5; 13 bases align to TRBD2. This sequence was found in a woman over 75 with active COVID-19. Sequencing input: peripheral blood. CDR3 amino acids: CASSANTGTSGKETQYF. As DNA, the CDR3 is TGTGCCAGTAGTGCAAACACCGGGACTAGCGGGAAAGAGACCCAGTACTTC.